These 22 T cell receptor beta chains were sequenced from one sample in a study of human T cells and chemical hapten exposure. One entry per CDR3 protein results from TCRdb running MiXCR on the RACE reads. The sample lists hundreds of thousands of distinct CDR3 sequences; about 6% were seen once. Time point of the sample: patch test 2, 6 weeks after DPC sensitization. Treatment defined: therapeutic diphenylcyclopropenone sensitization with weekly scalp DPC. Sample: whole blood, taken in connection with sensitization to the hapten diphenylcyclopropenone (DPC). The receptors here all came from a young woman with alopecia areata. Some clones in this sample may be carry-over from other donors' samples.

V and J are TRBV5-5 and TRBJ2-2; TRBD1 agrees at 12 bases. Germline V gene data show CDR1 as SGHKS and CDR2 as YYEKEE (reference sequence). Losses at the gene ends were 4 bases for V and 5 bases for J; bases not matched to a gene: 6. This CDR3 has 16 amino acids. The CDR3 loop is CASSRRDRGRTGELFF. In DNA form, the CDR3 reads TGTGCCAGCAGCCGTCGGGACAGGGGGCGAACCGGGGAGCTGTTTTTT. Using reference TRBV5-5 and TRBJ2-2 for the parts outside the CDR3, the full variable domain is DAGVTQSPTHLIKTRGQQVTLRCSPISGHKSVSWYQQVLGQGPQFIFQYYEKEERGRGNFPDRFSARQFPNYSSELNVNALLLGDSALYLCASSRRDRGRTGELFFGEGSRLTVL.

This clonotype was detected a few times. The chain joins TRBV9 to TRBJ2-6, with D tentatively TRBD1 (5 bases). Germline V gives CDR1 SGDLS, CDR2 YYNGEE. The length of the CDR3 is 16 residues. V shed 3 bases and J shed 2 bases, with 12 bases lying between them. In DNA form, the CDR3 reads TGTGCCAGCAGCGCGACCCAGGGAACTGGGGCCAACGTCCTGACTTTC. It encodes CASSATQGTGANVLTF. The full variable domain, rest sourced from reference TRBV9 and TRBJ2-6, is DSGVTQTPKHLITATGQRVTLRCSPRSGDLSVYWYQQSLDQGLQFLIQYYNGEERAKGNILERFSAQQFPDLHSELNLSSLELGDSALYFCASSATQGTGANVLTFGAGSRLTVL.

This clonotype was seen ten or more times. J is TRBJ2-3 and V is TRBV29-1; weak D call: TRBD2 (6 bases). Germline values: CDR1 SQVTM, CDR2 ANQGSEA. The V and J ends lost 7 bases and 1 base respectively, with 15 bases between them. This CDR3 region has 14 residues. The CDR3 loop is CSGGGGEGTDTQYF. The CDR3 region has the DNA TGCAGCGGGGGAGGCGGGGAAGGCACAGATACGCAGTATTTT.

This clonotype was recorded a few times. This chain connects TRBV28 to TRBJ1-5; D is unresolved. The CDR3 is 14 residues long. Deletions cut 6 bases from V and 0 bases from J, with 9 bases between. Germline CDR1 reads MDHEN; CDR2 reads SYDVKM. As DNA, the CDR3 is TGTGCCAGCAGCGAAAGTTATAGCAATCAGCCCCAGCATTTT. The encoded protein is CASSESYSNQPQHF. Using reference TRBV28 and TRBJ1-5 for the parts outside the CDR3, the full variable domain is DVKVTQSSRYLVKRTGEKVFLECVQDMDHENMFWYRQDPGLGLRLIYFSYDVKMKEKGDIPEGYSVSREKKERFSLILESASTNQTSMYLCASSESYSNQPQHFGDGTRLSIL.

This clonotype was counted ten times or more. The chain joins TRBV10-3 to TRBJ1-5; TRBD1 aligns across 9 bases. Trimming removed 8 bases from V and 7 bases from J; junction bases left unmatched: 9. The germline gives CDR1 ENHRY, CDR2 SYGVKD. The CDR3 extends over 14 amino acids. The CDR3: CAIGRQGTGQPQHF. CDR3 DNA sequence: TGTGCCATCGGACGACAGGGGACAGGGCAGCCCCAGCATTTT.

The table lists this clonotype with a few counts. The chain is built from TRBV7-2 and TRBJ2-7; 11 nucleotides agree with TRBD2. V gave up 3 bases and J gave up 6 bases; unmatched junction bases: 4. Looked up from germline, CDR1 is SGHTA and CDR2 is FQGNSA. There are 14 residues in the CDR3. This CDR3 reads CASSFTSGGSEQYF. CDR3 DNA: TGTGCCAGCAGCTTTACTAGCGGGGGTTCCGAGCAGTACTTC.

This clonotype was counted many times. This chain joins TRBV6-5 and TRBJ1-2; no firm D call. Germline values: CDR1 MNHEY, CDR2 SVGAGI. Trimming removed 0 bases at V and 7 bases at J, with 12 bases between. CDR3 length equals 14 residues. CDR3 DNA: TGTGCCAGCAGTTACTCGTCCAGGAATTTTGGCTACACCTTC. Translation: CASSYSSRNFGYTF.

The chain carries TRBV5-6 and TRBJ1-2; TRBD1 aligns across 7 bases. CDR1 and CDR2 (germline): SGHDT, YYEEEE. The V segment lost 3 bases and the J segment 4 bases; nucleotides outside the gene matches: 6. This CDR3 comprises 14 residues. CDR3 sequence reads: CASSSEQGSYGYTF. The CDR3 DNA follows: TGTGCCAGCAGCTCGGAACAGGGGAGCTATGGCTACACCTTC.

The CDR3 coding sequence is TGTGCCAGCAGCCCTGGACCGAGGAATTCACCCCTCCACTTT. Encoded protein: CASSPGPRNSPLHF. The V gene is TRBV14, the J gene TRBJ1-6; D unresolved. Trimming cost V 4 bases and J 7 bases, with 11 bases left between them. Germline-derived CDR1 and CDR2 are SGHDN and FVKESK. The CDR3 loop spans 14 amino acids.

This clonotype was counted a few times. V and J are TRBV7-2 and TRBJ2-3; a possible D gene is TRBD1 (5 bases). Trimming removed 6 bases from V and 0 bases from J, with 16 bases in between. CDR3 size: 16 residues. CDR1 SGHTA and CDR2 FQGNSA come from the germline V gene. CDR3 region: CASSLTPGPSTDTQYF. CDR3 DNA sequence: TGTGCCAGCAGTCTGACGCCAGGGCCGAGCACAGATACGCAGTATTTT.

This clonotype came up a few times. The chain carries TRBV10-3 and TRBJ1-1, with D hard to call. Germline V gene lookup returns CDR1 ENHRY and CDR2 SYGVKD. Between the trimmed V and J ends, which lost 0 bases and 0 bases, there was a span of 5 bases. CDR3 length equals 14 residues. The CDR3 nucleotides read TGTGCCATCAGTGAGTCGAAGGTGAACACTGAAGCTTTCTTT. Encoded protein: CAISESKVNTEAFF.

This clonotype was picked up many times. The chain carries TRBV27 and TRBJ1-5, with TRBD1 as a possible D gene (6 bases). The germline V and J ends were trimmed by 6 bases and 2 bases, with 17 bases remaining between them. The germline V gene has CDR1 MNHEY and CDR2 SMNVEV (reference sequence). The CDR3 is 16 amino acids. The CDR3 DNA reads TGTGCCAGCAGGGGGCGGGGAGGGGGGCGCAATCAGCCCCAGCATTTT. Translating gives CASRGRGGGRNQPQHF.

This clonotype came up many times. As DNA, the CDR3 is TGCAGCGTTGAGCGGCAGGGACCCCCCTACGAGCAGTACTTC. It translates to CSVERQGPPYEQYF. The chain carries TRBV29-1 and TRBJ2-7; the D call may be TRBD1 or TRBD2 (5 bases each). This CDR3 contains 14 residues. Between the trimmed V and J ends, which lost 3 bases and 2 bases, there was a span of 14 bases. Per germline, CDR1 SQVTM and CDR2 ANQGSEA.

This clonotype occurred a few times. The chain combines TRBV19 with TRBJ1-5; 7 bases fit TRBD1. The CDR3 is made up of 15 amino acids. Germline values: CDR1 LNHDA, CDR2 SQIVND (reference sequence). V shed 5 bases and J 0 bases; nucleotides not matched to a gene: 4. The CDR3 bases are TGTGCCAGTAGTGAAACAGGGGTTAGCAATCAGCCCCAGCATTTT. Protein product: CASSETGVSNQPQHF.

This clonotype showed up just a few times. V is TRBV21-1 and J is TRBJ2-4. TRBV21-1 is assigned pseudogene status. The CDR3 sequence is 17 residues long. In nucleotides, the CDR3 is TGTGCCAGCAGCAACGGACGGAATCCTCTAGCCAAAAACATTCAGTACTTC. Protein product: CASSNGRNPLAKNIQYF.

This clonotype was observed at least ten times. This rearrangement joins TRBV12-3 or TRBV12-4 to TRBJ2-3; 8 bases line up with TRBD2. Unmatched junction bases numbered 6, after V lost 6 bases and J lost 4 bases. This CDR3 is built from 14 residues. The CDR3 reads CASRVSGGPDTQYF. The DNA for the CDR3 is TGTGCCAGCAGAGTGAGCGGGGGCCCAGATACGCAGTATTTT.

This clonotype was seen a handful of times. The chain has TRBV28 and TRBJ1-5; perhaps TRBD1 as D (6 bases). The germline V gene has CDR1 MDHEN and CDR2 SYDVKM. The CDR3 runs 15 residues. V was clipped by 4 bases and J by 3 bases, with 13 bases between them. CDR3 DNA: TGTGCCAGCAGTTGGGGAACAGGGAACAATCAGCCCCAGCATTTT. It encodes CASSWGTGNNQPQHF.

This clonotype was counted ten times or more. The chain is built from TRBV5-1 and TRBJ1-3, with TRBD1 matching over 7 bases. The germline V gene has CDR1 SGHRS and CDR2 YFSETQ. This CDR3 is 15 amino acids long. V was clipped by 2 bases and J by 0 bases; unmatched bases: 2. Here the CDR3 reads CASSFTGDSGNTIYF. The CDR3 region has the DNA TGCGCCAGCAGCTTCACAGGGGACTCTGGAAACACCATATATTTT.

In its sample, this clonotype was seen many times. This chain links TRBV9 with TRBJ2-7; the D gene is possibly TRBD1 (5 bases). CDR1 and CDR2 from the germline V gene are SGDLS and YYNGEE. The V gene lost 4 bases and the J gene lost 0 bases, with 11 bases spanning the gap. The CDR3 consists of 14 residues. The CDR3, as DNA: TGTGCCAGCAGCCCTTCAAGGGGCTCCTACGAGCAGTACTTC. Translated, it gives CASSPSRGSYEQYF.

This clonotype was seen only a few times. The chain couples TRBV13 to TRBJ2-7; D is ambiguous. The CDR3 spans 14 residues. Trimming took 5 bases from V and 7 from J, leaving 18 bases between them. Germline V lookup: CDR1 PRHDT, CDR2 FYEKMQ (reference sequence). In DNA, the CDR3 is TGTGCCAGCAGCCGCGGACGCCCTCTCGGAGAGCAGTACTTC. Translated, it gives CASSRGRPLGEQYF.

At least ten counts were recorded for this clonotype. The chain joins TRBV5-1 to TRBJ1-2; 7 bases fit TRBD1. V dropped 3 bases and J dropped 7; count of bases not matched to a gene: 12. This CDR3 has 15 residues. CDR1 and CDR2 (germline): SGHRS, YFSETQ. In DNA form, the CDR3 reads TGCGCCAGCAGCTGGGGTCGACAGGGAAGCTCTGGCTACACCTTC. Translated: CASSWGRQGSSGYTF.

There are many counts of this clonotype. The chain carries TRBV20-1 and TRBJ1-1; maybe TRBD1 (6 bases). V was trimmed by 0 bases and J by 5 bases, leaving 7 bases between them. Germline V CDR1 and CDR2: DFQATT, SNEGSKA (reference sequence). The CDR3 is made up of 12 amino acids. The CDR3 reads CSARDQGTEAFF. The CDR3 coding sequence is TGCAGTGCTAGAGATCAGGGGACTGAAGCTTTCTTT.